These 31 T cell receptor beta chains were sequenced from one sample in a study of CD8 T cells in ankylosing spondylitis. MiXCR, run by TCRdb on the 5' RACE reads, gives a single entry per CDR3 protein. The sample comprises under 250,000 distinct CDR3 sequences, approximately 7.6% of which are singletons, and roughly 5% rests with the top ten. Sequenced: blood, either unsorted or a sorted T cell fraction (not recorded which). The receptor set was obtained from a female donor with ankylosing spondylitis or in good health (not recorded which).

Many counts were recorded for this clonotype. V gene TRBV4-3 combines with J gene TRBJ2-7; TRBD1 agrees at 7 bases. CDR1 and CDR2 from the germline V gene are LGHNA and YSLEER. Trimming at V came to 0 bases and at J to 3 bases, leaving 5 bases not matched to a gene. This CDR3 has 15 amino acids. CDR3 in DNA: TGCGCCAGCAGCCAAGACGACAGGGACGTCTACGAGCAGTACTTC. Protein: CASSQDDRDVYEQYF.

About this clonotype itself: This clone may be a read error of a much larger clone one base away. This rearrangement joins TRBV7-9 to TRBJ1-1, with D possibly matching TRBD1 (6 bases). This CDR3 has 15 residues. Germline lookup yields CDR1 SEHNR and CDR2 FQNEAQ (reference sequence). In DNA form, the CDR3 reads TGTGTCAGCAGCACCCGACAGGATAGGGACACTGAAGCTTTCTTT. Its translation is CVSSTRQDRDTEAFF.

This rearrangement joins TRBV7-2 to TRBJ1-2; D ambiguous. Between the trimmed V and J ends, which lost 3 bases and 4 bases, there was a span of 12 bases. The CDR3 has 14 residues. Germline values: CDR1 SGHTA, CDR2 FQGNSA. The CDR3 nucleotides read TGTGCCAGCAGCTTCTTAGGAGGAGCCTATGGCTACACCTTC. It yields the protein CASSFLGGAYGYTF.

This clonotype was counted at least ten times. The chain joins TRBV6-2 or TRBV6-3 to TRBJ2-7, with D tentatively TRBD1 (5 bases). CDR3 length: 12 amino acids. Trimming shortened V by 4 bases and J by 6 bases, and 10 bases separated the two germline ends. Germline values: CDR1 MNHEY, CDR2 SVGEGT. The CDR3 sequence is CASSWGFIEQYF. Here the CDR3 DNA reads TGTGCCAGCAGTTGGGGCTTCATCGAGCAGTACTTC.

This clonotype turned up a few times. The chain carries TRBV10-3 and TRBJ2-7; D is unresolved. There are 15 residues in the CDR3. Trimming removed 2 bases at V and 5 bases at J, with 16 bases between. From germline, CDR1 is ENHRY and CDR2 SYGVKD. This CDR3 reads CAISEVRPSENEQYF. CDR3 coding DNA: TGTGCCATCAGTGAGGTGAGACCCTCAGAGAACGAGCAGTACTTC.

This clonotype was observed many times. The genes are TRBV4-3 and TRBJ2-7; weak D call: TRBD1 (6 bases). The germline gives CDR1 LGHNA, CDR2 YSLEER. V shed 1 base and J shed 4 bases, with 14 bases lying between them. The CDR3 has 15 residues. The DNA for the CDR3 is TGCGCCAGCAGCCAAGTGGTACAGGGCAGGTACGAGCAGTACTTC. It is translated as CASSQVVQGRYEQYF.

The chain joins TRBV11-1 to TRBJ1-1, with D perhaps TRBD1 (6 bases). Trimming shortened V by 5 bases and J by 0 bases, and 22 bases separated the two germline ends. The CDR3 is 18 residues long. Germline V gene lookup returns CDR1 SGHAT and CDR2 FQDESV (reference sequence). CDR3 loop: CASSPGWGPEPVNTEAFF. As DNA, the CDR3 is TGTGCCAGCAGCCCCGGGTGGGGGCCTGAACCTGTGAACACTGAAGCTTTCTTT.

The table lists this clonotype with many counts. Its ends do not fully match the called genes, so a read error is possible. The rearrangement links TRBV20-1 to TRBJ1-5; D ambiguous. From germline, CDR1 is DFQATT and CDR2 SNEGSKA (reference sequence). The CDR3 spans 13 residues. The CDR3 region is CSARAQDHQPQHF. Here the CDR3 DNA reads TGCAGTGCCAGAGCCCAGGACCATCAGCCCCAGCATTTT.

This clonotype occurred many times. J is TRBJ2-1 and V is TRBV6-2 or TRBV6-3; 7 bases agree with TRBD2. This CDR3 contains 15 residues. Per germline, CDR1 MNHEY and CDR2 SVGEGT. J lost 0 bases, V lost 6 bases, and 5 bases had no gene match. The CDR3 DNA sequence: TGTGCCAGCAGACCCAGCGGGATCTCCTACAATGAGCAGTTCTTC. Encoded protein: CASRPSGISYNEQFF.

At least ten counts were recorded for this clonotype. The chain couples TRBV25-1 to TRBJ2-3; TRBD1 aligns across 10 bases. This CDR3 region has 15 residues. J was trimmed by 1 base and V by 3 bases; bases with no gene match: 1. Germline CDR1 MGHDK, CDR2 SYGVNS. Here the CDR3 reads CASSDGQGGTDTQYF. The CDR3 DNA sequence: TGTGCCAGCAGTGACGGACAGGGGGGCACAGATACGCAGTATTTT.

This clonotype was detected many times. The chain is built from TRBV3-1 and TRBJ1-1; no clear D. Germline values: CDR1 LGHDT, CDR2 YNNKEL (reference sequence). There are 15 residues in the CDR3. V gave up 0 bases and J gave up 0 bases, with 8 bases separating them. The CDR3 sequence: CASSQDWQVNTEAFF. The CDR3 DNA reads TGTGCCAGCAGCCAAGATTGGCAGGTGAACACTGAAGCTTTCTTT.

This clonotype was picked up a small number of times. J is TRBJ2-5 and V is TRBV29-1, with D possibly matching TRBD2 (7 bases). V was cut by 1 base and J by 5 bases, with 14 bases left in between. Germline V gives CDR1 SQVTM, CDR2 ANQGSEA. The length of the CDR3 is 14 residues. CDR3 DNA: TGCAGCGTTGAAGGGGGGGGGGCGGGTGAGACCCAGTACTTC. Its protein product is CSVEGGGAGETQYF.

As regards this clonotype: A much larger clone sits a single nucleotide away, making a read error possible. The chain uses TRBV10-3 and TRBJ1-1, with TRBD1 matching 7 bases. The CDR3 sequence is 12 residues long. CDR1 and CDR2 from the germline V gene are ENHRY and SYGVKD. CDR3 DNA sequence: TGTGTCATCAGGGGGGTGAACACTGAAGCTTTCTTT. Amino acids: CVIRGVNTEAFF.

This sequence joins TRBV7-7 and TRBJ2-1; 11 bases line up with TRBD1. The length of the CDR3 is 14 residues. V shed 5 bases and J 5 bases; nucleotides not matched to a gene: 2. Germline V lookup: CDR1 SSHAT, CDR2 FNYEAQ (reference sequence). The CDR3 region has the DNA TGTGCCAGCAGCACGGGACAGGGGGACAATGAGCAGTTCTTC. Translating it yields CASSTGQGDNEQFF.

Turning to this clonotype: A much larger clone lies a single base off, so this may be a read error. This chain connects TRBV25-1 to TRBJ2-5; D is perhaps TRBD2 (6 bases). Germline-derived CDR1 and CDR2 are MGHDK and SYGVNS. The CDR3 is 15 residues long. The CDR3 is CASSVYTRRVEAQYF. The CDR3 DNA reads TGTGCCAGCAGTGTTTACACCCGGAGGGTAGAGGCCCAGTACTTC.

This chain uses TRBV5-1 with TRBJ2-7, with D possibly matching TRBD1 (6 bases). Germline CDR1 and CDR2: SGHRS and YFSETQ. The CDR3 has 14 amino acids. V lost 4 bases and J 4 bases, leaving 15 bases between the germline ends. The CDR3 coding sequence is TGCGCCAGCAGCCTATCTACAGGGTTATACGAGCAGTACTTC. It codes for CASSLSTGLYEQYF.

This clonotype was picked up many times. The chain couples TRBV3-1 to TRBJ2-1; 12 nucleotides align to TRBD2. Germline V gives CDR1 LGHDT, CDR2 YNNKEL (reference sequence). CDR3 size: 17 residues. The junction had 6 bases not matched to a gene; V was cut back by 1 base and J by 5 bases. The DNA of the CDR3 is TGTGCCAGCAGCCAAGCCCCAACTAGCGGGAGGCACAATGAGCAGTTCTTC. Translated, it gives CASSQAPTSGRHNEQFF.

The V call is TRBV27, the J call TRBJ2-1; TRBD2 aligns across 12 bases. This CDR3 has 15 amino acids. CDR1 is MNHEY and CDR2 is SMNVEV in the germline V gene (reference sequence). V shed 5 bases, J shed 9 bases, and the junction held 8 bases outside the gene matches. CDR3 bases: TGTGCCAGCAGTCCCCTAGCGGGAGGGGCGAGTGAGCAGTTCTTC. The encoded protein is CASSPLAGGASEQFF.

This clonotype was seen many times. The chain couples TRBV9 to TRBJ2-1; D gene uncertain. Trimming removed 1 base from V and 6 bases from J, with 11 bases in between. Germline V gene sequence: CDR1 SGDLS, CDR2 YYNGEE. The CDR3 has 14 amino acids. The CDR3 region has the DNA TGTGCCAGCAGCGTATTTCCCGACCTCAATGAGCAGTTCTTC. It yields the protein CASSVFPDLNEQFF.

This clonotype was seen ten or more times. V and J are TRBV20-1 and TRBJ2-3; 7 bases agree with TRBD2. The CDR3 totals 15 residues. The germline V gene encodes CDR1 DFQATT and CDR2 SNEGSKA (reference sequence). The V gene end was trimmed by 6 bases and the J gene end by 4 bases; junction bases not matched to a gene: 13. The CDR3 here is CSAPQGGSVPDTQYF. Written as DNA, the CDR3 is TGCAGTGCACCCCAGGGCGGGAGTGTTCCAGATACGCAGTATTTT.

This clonotype came up many times. This chain links TRBV4-3 with TRBJ2-3; D is perhaps TRBD1 or TRBD2 (7 bases each). This CDR3 is built from 15 residues. The V gene lost 0 bases and the J gene lost 4 bases, with 11 bases spanning the gap. Germline V gives CDR1 LGHNA, CDR2 YSLEER. CDR3 protein: CASSQDRGGADTQYF. The CDR3 DNA sequence: TGCGCCAGCAGCCAAGACAGGGGGGGGGCAGATACGCAGTATTTT.

This clonotype has at least ten counts. J is TRBJ1-1 and V is TRBV7-9, with D unclear. V lost 5 bases to trimming and J lost 7 bases, with 11 bases between them. This CDR3 is built from 12 residues. Germline V gene lookup returns CDR1 SEHNR and CDR2 FQNEAQ (reference sequence). Here the CDR3 DNA reads TGTGCCAGCAGCCAGACCGGGTATGAAGCTTTCTTT. It encodes CASSQTGYEAFF.

Ten or more counts support this clonotype. The chain combines TRBV18 with TRBJ2-1; weak D call: TRBD1 (6 bases). V lost 5 bases to trimming and J lost 7 bases, with 18 bases between them. The CDR3 totals 15 residues. Germline lookup yields CDR1 KGHSH and CDR2 LQKENI. This CDR3 reads CASSTTDQGRNEQFF. DNA for the CDR3: TGTGCCAGCTCAACCACGGACCAGGGGCGGAATGAGCAGTTCTTC.

This clonotype has a count of ten or more. This sequence joins TRBV9 and TRBJ1-4; a possible D gene is TRBD1 (6 bases). V gave up 0 bases and J gave up 2 bases, with 8 bases separating them. The CDR3 runs 15 residues. Germline CDR1 SGDLS, CDR2 YYNGEE. CDR3 DNA: TGTGCCAGCAGCGTAGAAACAGGGACTAATGAAAAACTGTTTTTT. Translated: CASSVETGTNEKLFF.

This clonotype has a count of ten or more. V gene TRBV6-2 or TRBV6-3 combines with J gene TRBJ2-3; 10 bases align to TRBD2. V lost 0 bases to trimming and J lost 5 bases; unmatched junction nucleotides: 5. This CDR3 contains 16 residues. Germline V gives CDR1 MNHEY, CDR2 SVGEGT. The DNA of the CDR3 is TGTGCCAGCAGTTACTCGAGGCTAGCGGGAGAAGATACGCAGTATTTT. Its protein product is CASSYSRLAGEDTQYF.

The chain uses TRBV2 and TRBJ2-5, with D possibly matching TRBD2 (6 bases). Trimming removed 3 bases at V and 4 bases at J, with 12 bases between. Per the germline V gene, CDR1 is SNHLY and CDR2 is FYNNEI. This CDR3 is 14 amino acids long. CDR3 nucleotide sequence: TGTGCCAGCAGTGAGAGGCGGGGAGCAGAGACCCAGTACTTC. Translated: CASSERRGAETQYF.

This clonotype was recorded many times. The chain employs TRBV28 and TRBJ2-7, with a weak D call TRBD1 (5 bases). CDR1 MDHEN and CDR2 SYDVKM come from the germline V gene. Trimming pared 8 bases from V and 0 bases from J, leaving 8 bases between. CDR3 length equals 12 residues. Here the CDR3 reads CASGASSYEQYF. DNA of the CDR3: TGTGCCAGCGGGGCCAGCTCCTACGAGCAGTACTTC.

V is TRBV7-7 and J is TRBJ2-6, with 11 bases that match TRBD2. This CDR3 contains 18 residues. The junction had 6 bases not matched to a gene; V was cut back by 5 bases and J by 0 bases. CDR1 is SSHAT, CDR2 FNYEAQ, per germline (reference sequence). As DNA, the CDR3 is TGTGCCAGCAGCCCGGGACTAGCGGAGCTCTCTGGGGCCAACGTCCTGACTTTC. Its protein is CASSPGLAELSGANVLTF.

This clonotype came up many times. The chain carries TRBV7-2 and TRBJ2-6; 7 bases match TRBD2. This CDR3 contains 16 residues. Germline V gene data show CDR1 as SGHTA and CDR2 as FQGNSA. With V trimmed by 8 bases and J by 4 bases, 11 bases remained unmatched. The CDR3 reads CASGPGGTVGANVLTF. Here the CDR3 DNA reads TGTGCCAGCGGCCCCGGGGGGACGGTGGGGGCCAACGTCCTGACTTTC.

V gene TRBV15 combines with J gene TRBJ2-1; TRBD2 matches at 8 bases. The CDR3 runs 16 residues. CDR1 LNHNV and CDR2 YYDKDF come from the germline V gene (reference sequence). V lost 2 bases to trimming and J lost 9 bases; unmatched junction nucleotides: 12. The CDR3, as DNA: TGTGCCACCAGCAGAACCGGGACTAGAGGATCGGTTGAGCAGTTCTTC. As protein: CATSRTGTRGSVEQFF.

There are many counts of this clonotype. The V and J genes are TRBV4-1 and TRBJ1-4; the match to TRBD1 covers 8 bases. V lost 5 bases and J lost 6; bases outside the gene matches: 11. CDR1 and CDR2 (germline): MGHRA, YSYEKL. The CDR3 length is 16 residues. In nucleotides, the CDR3 is TGCGCCAGCAGCGGGGGCCCCGGGACAGGAGATGAAAAACTGTTTTTT. Translation gives CASSGGPGTGDEKLFF.